These 12 T cell receptor beta chains were all obtained from the same sample, sequenced in a study of blood T cells in healthy people across ages. A second roughly 6 to 11 cycle PCR used barcoded and J-beta primers. One entry per CDR3 protein, called by TCRdb with MiXCR from the 5' RACE reads. The sample contains about 1.8 million distinct CDR3 sequences, 40% to 55% of which appear only once. Sequences were obtained from blood. These receptors all stem from a woman in her thirties or forties in good health.

The gene calls are TRBV5-1 and TRBJ1-4; D ambiguous. The CDR3 is made up of 14 amino acids. The germline gives CDR1 SGHRS, CDR2 YFSETQ. The V gene lost 4 bases and the J gene lost 1 base, with 8 bases spanning the gap. CDR3 DNA: TGCGCCAGCAGCATAGTGGGAACTAATGAAAAACTGTTTTTT. It codes for CASSIVGTNEKLFF.

This clonotype was detected a few times. V usage is TRBV7-2 and J usage is TRBJ1-6; D not resolved. CDR1 and CDR2 (germline): SGHTA, FQGNSA. The length of the CDR3 is 14 residues. Between the trimmed V and J ends, which lost 8 bases and 7 bases, there was a span of 15 bases. For the CDR3, the DNA is TGTGCCAGCGGCGGCGGGCAAGGGAATTCACCCCTCCACTTT. Protein product: CASGGGQGNSPLHF.

The V call is TRBV4-3, the J call TRBJ2-3; 10 bases line up with TRBD1. CDR3 length equals 16 residues. V shed 0 bases, J shed 5 bases, and the junction held 5 bases outside the gene matches. Germline assignment: CDR1 LGHNA and CDR2 YSLEER. As DNA, the CDR3 is TGCGCCAGCAGCCAAGATGGGACAGGGGAGGAAGATACGCAGTATTTT. Translation gives CASSQDGTGEEDTQYF.

The chain uses TRBV24-1 and TRBJ2-7; 7 bases map to TRBD1. CDR1 is KGHDR, CDR2 SFDVKD, per germline. V trimming: 4 bases; J trimming: 10 bases; junction bases outside the gene matches: 9. The CDR3 totals 13 residues. CDR3 bases: TGTGCCACCAGTGAAACCGACAGGGTCGTCCAGTACTTC. The encoded protein is CATSETDRVVQYF.

This clonotype has only a few counts. The chain's CDR3 is CASSPRTTGVSYEQYF. In DNA form, the CDR3 reads TGTGCCAGCAGTCCCCGCACGACAGGGGTCTCCTACGAGCAGTACTTC. V gene TRBV27 combines with J gene TRBJ2-7; 8 positions match TRBD1. Trimming removed 5 bases from V and 0 bases from J; junction bases left unmatched: 9. Germline V lookup: CDR1 MNHEY, CDR2 SMNVEV (reference sequence). The CDR3 runs 16 residues.

This chain joins TRBV28 and TRBJ1-2; 7 bases match TRBD1. This CDR3 region has 12 residues. The V gene end was trimmed by 6 bases and the J gene end by 8 bases; junction bases not matched to a gene: 6. Germline assignment: CDR1 MDHEN and CDR2 SYDVKM. The CDR3 loop reads CASRDDRDGYTF. The CDR3 DNA follows: TGTGCCAGCAGGGACGACAGGGACGGCTACACCTTC.

The chain is built from TRBV5-1 and TRBJ2-1; 8 bases fit TRBD2. After removal of 6 bases from V and 6 bases from J, the junction contained 11 bases not matched to a gene. The CDR3 has 15 amino acids. Per the germline V gene, CDR1 is SGHRS and CDR2 is YFSETQ. CDR3: CASMVLRGGLNEQFF. The CDR3 DNA is TGCGCCAGCATGGTTCTCCGGGGGGGCCTCAATGAGCAGTTCTTC.

V usage is TRBV5-1 and J usage is TRBJ1-1; 8 bases are shared with TRBD1. V shed 4 bases, J shed 1 base, and the junction held 6 bases outside the gene matches. Per the germline V gene, CDR1 is SGHRS and CDR2 is YFSETQ. CDR3 length equals 15 residues. This chain's CDR3 is CASSRTGKANTEAFF. The CDR3 nucleotides read TGCGCCAGCAGCCGGACAGGGAAGGCGAACACTGAAGCTTTCTTT.

CDR3 DNA: TGTGCCAGCTCGGGGGGAACAGCTTCCCTCGAGCAGTACTTC. It is translated as CASSGGTASLEQYF. V gene TRBV7-9 combines with J gene TRBJ2-7; 7 bases match TRBD2. The CDR3 has 14 residues. CDR1 is SEHNR and CDR2 is FQNEAQ in the germline V gene (reference sequence). The ends lost 8 bases at V and 6 bases at J; junction bases unmatched: 13.

In this sample, this clonotype turned up many times. The chain joins TRBV7-2 to TRBJ2-5, with D perhaps being TRBD1 or TRBD2 (5 bases each). Germline lookup yields CDR1 SGHTA and CDR2 FQGNSA. The V gene lost 5 bases and the J gene lost 4 bases, with 11 bases spanning the gap. CDR3 length equals 13 residues. The CDR3 bases are TGTGCCAGCAGCCCGGGACGCCGAGAGACCCAGTACTTC. Its protein is CASSPGRRETQYF. Full variable domain (outside the CDR3, taken from reference TRBV7-2 and TRBJ2-5): GAGVSQSPSNKVTEKGKDVELRCDPISGHTALYWYRQSLGQGLEFLIYFQGNSAPDKSGLPSDRFSAERTGGSVSTLTIQRTQQEDSAVYLCASSPGRRETQYFGPGTRLLVL.

CDR3 region: CATRTPTTDTQYF. The CDR3 region has the DNA TGTGCCACCCGCACTCCAACCACAGATACGCAGTATTTT. This rearrangement joins TRBV6-6 to TRBJ2-3; D uncertain. The CDR3 runs 13 residues. CDR1 is MNHNY, CDR2 SVGAGI, per germline (reference sequence). The V gene lost 10 bases and the J gene lost 2 bases, with 13 bases spanning the gap.

The chain employs TRBV4-3 and TRBJ2-7, with D perhaps matching TRBD1 (6 bases). The germline V and J ends were trimmed by 0 bases and 5 bases, with 11 bases remaining between them. The CDR3 has 14 residues. CDR1 is LGHNA and CDR2 is YSLEER in the germline V gene. The CDR3 DNA sequence: TGCGCCAGCAGCCAAGATACAGGGTGGGACGAGCAGTACTTC. Its protein product is CASSQDTGWDEQYF.